This TCR beta chain was recovered during a study of blood T cell repertoires in COVID-19. Study at large: Material from acute and convalescent COVID-19 was sourced from the United States, Italy and Spain. Sample material is recorded as cDNA or gDNA derived from T cells, B-cell-depleted T cells, or PBMCs.

Trimming left V 10 bases short and J 6 bases short, with 25 bases between. Germline V gene lookup returns CDR1 LNHDA and CDR2 SQIVND (reference sequence). The CDR3 contains 17 residues. This clone has just one count. In the original processing: Cell counts per sample came from amplifying reference gene primers. Only in-frame clones appear in the TCRdb table, and some are missing; sequencing was by immunoSEQ multiplex PCR. Clone size and V and J calls were adopted from that table, with D and trimming inferred from the DNA. The profile shows tens of thousands of clones, about 86% of them singletons. The source is a woman aged 60-75 years with acute or convalescent COVID-19. Specimen: peripheral blood. The chain recombines TRBV19 with TRBJ1-6; unclear D gene. In DNA, the CDR3 is TGTGCCACCTCACCTCGGGGTATTGGGCCACCTAATTCACCCCTCCACTTT. Its protein is CATSPRGIGPPNSPLHF.